The following is a T cell receptor (beta chain) sequence with its context. Antigen unknown. Germline V CDR1 and CDR2: MNHEY, SVGAGI. Trimming removed 6 bases at V and 6 bases at J, with 15 bases between. The CDR3 has 15 residues. immunoSEQ v3.0 was run at survey level. The method was immunoSEQ multiplex PCR; TCRdb's version includes in-frame clones alone and lacks a portion of them. The sample lists about 29,000 clones; around 85% were seen once. The sample originates from a study of long-term antiretroviral therapy in people with HIV. Overall study findings and caveats: HIV repertoires showed narrower CDR3 length ranges than controls.

The V gene is TRBV6-5, the J gene TRBJ1-6; D remains ambiguous. The receptor comes from a man aged 50-60 years with HIV. The sample was unsorted PBMCs, taken around 5 years before starting antiretroviral therapy. CDR3 sequence: CASSSPGSGNSPLHF. CDR3 in DNA: TGTGCCAGCAGCTCCCCGGGGTCCGGTAATTCACCCCTCCACTTT.